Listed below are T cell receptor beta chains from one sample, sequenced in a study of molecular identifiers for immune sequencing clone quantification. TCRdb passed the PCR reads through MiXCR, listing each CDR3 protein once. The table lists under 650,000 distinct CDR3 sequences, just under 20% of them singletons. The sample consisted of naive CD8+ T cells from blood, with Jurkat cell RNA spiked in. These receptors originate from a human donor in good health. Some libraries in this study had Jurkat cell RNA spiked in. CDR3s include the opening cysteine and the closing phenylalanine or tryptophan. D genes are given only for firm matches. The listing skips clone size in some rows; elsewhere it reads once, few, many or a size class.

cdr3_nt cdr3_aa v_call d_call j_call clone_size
TGTGCCAGCAGCATCCCGGGACAAGGACCCTCCTACGAGCAGTACTTC CASSIPGQGPSYEQYF TRBV7-9 - TRBJ2-7 -
TGCAGTGCTAGAGATTACGAGACACCTAACACCGGGGGGCTGTTTTTT CSARDYETPNTGGLFF TRBV20-1 - TRBJ2-2 -
TGTGCCAGCAGCTGGACCTCATACGAGCAGTACTTC CASSWTSYEQYF TRBV3-1 - TRBJ2-7 -
TGTGCCAGCAGACCGACAGGGTCCACTGAAGCTTTCTTT CASRPTGSTEAFF TRBV28 TRBD1 TRBJ1-1 many
TGTGCCAGCAGTTTCGCGACGGCGGTGGACACCGGGGAGCTGTTTTTT CASSFATAVDTGELFF TRBV27 - TRBJ2-2 -
TGTGCCAGCAAGCAGGGGTACACCGGGGAGCTGTTTTTT CASKQGYTGELFF TRBV5-5 - TRBJ2-2 many
TGCGCCAGCAGCCAAGAGACTAGATACACCGGGGAGCTGTTTTTT CASSQETRYTGELFF TRBV4-3 - TRBJ2-2 -
TGTGCCAGCAGTACGTACCTTCGGGGAGGTGAGCAGTTCTTC CASSTYLRGGEQFF TRBV6-6 - TRBJ2-1 many
TGTGCCAGTAGTATAGTACGGGGGAACGAGCAGTACTTC CASSIVRGNEQYF TRBV19 - TRBJ2-7 many
TGCAGTGCTAGAGCTAGCGGGGGAAGCTCCTACGAGCAGTACTTC CSARASGGSSYEQYF TRBV20-1 TRBD2 TRBJ2-7 few
TGTGCCAGCAGTTACTTTCGGGCTAGCGACTACGAGCAGTACTTC CASSYFRASDYEQYF TRBV6-2/TRBV6-3 - TRBJ2-7 -
TGCGCCAGCAGCTTTTATGGCACAGATACGCAGTATTTT CASSFYGTDTQYF TRBV5-1 - TRBJ2-3 -
TGTGCCAGCAGCTCAGGGGGGTCTGAAAAACTGTTTTTT CASSSGGSEKLFF TRBV13 TRBD1 TRBJ1-4 many
TGTGCCAGTAGTGTTGACAGGGCTTCCTACGAGCAGTACTTC CASSVDRASYEQYF TRBV19 TRBD1 TRBJ2-7 -
TGTGCCTCCACAGGGGATGGGGGAGGCACTGAAGCTTTCTTT CASTGDGGGTEAFF TRBV30 TRBD1 TRBJ1-1 few
TGTGCCAGCAGCTTTGAGGGGGGCAATGAGCAGTTCTTC CASSFEGGNEQFF TRBV7-8 - TRBJ2-1 -
TGTGCCAGCAGTTCGGGACTTCGCTTGGAGACCCAGTACTTC CASSSGLRLETQYF TRBV27 - TRBJ2-5 -
TGCGCCAGCAGCCACCCACGGGACAACTACGAGCAGTACTTC CASSHPRDNYEQYF TRBV4-1 - TRBJ2-7 few
TGTGCCAGCAGCCCGATGACTAGCGGGGACATATCACGAGACAATGAGCAGTTCTTC CASSPMTSGDISRDNEQFF TRBV4-2 TRBD2 TRBJ2-1 few
TGTGCCAGTAGTATAGGGGATAATACGCAGTATTTT CASSIGDNTQYF TRBV19 - TRBJ2-3 many
TGTGCCTGGAGCCCCACGGGACAGCCGTTGAACACTGAAGCTTTCTTT CAWSPTGQPLNTEAFF TRBV30 TRBD1 TRBJ1-1 many
TGTGCCACCAGCCAAGGGCAGGGTGTTGGCTATGAGCAGTTCTTC CATSQGQGVGYEQFF TRBV15 - TRBJ2-1 many
TGTGCCAGTAGTGCCTGGGACAGCAACTACGAGCAGTACTTC CASSAWDSNYEQYF TRBV19 TRBD1 TRBJ2-7 -
TGCGCCAGCAGCCAAGAGGAGACAGAGGACTACGAGCAGTACTTC CASSQEETEDYEQYF TRBV4-3 - TRBJ2-7 few
TGCAGCGCCCTACAGGGCCCTGAAGCTTTCTTT CSALQGPEAFF TRBV29-1 - TRBJ1-1 many
TGTGCCAGCAGCGTAGGGTTCCGGCAGGGCCCGAACACTGAAGCTTTCTTT CASSVGFRQGPNTEAFF TRBV9 - TRBJ1-1 many
TGCAGTGCTTTGCCCGTTTATGAAGCTTTCTTT CSALPVYEAFF TRBV20-1 - TRBJ1-1 -
TGTGCCAGCAGTTACGGGGCCGGCGGTGAAGGCTGCACCTTC CASSYGAGGEGCTF TRBV6-2/TRBV6-3 - TRBJ1-2 -
TGTGCCAGCAGTTACATCGAAACCCACCTAGCGGGGGTGACCTACGAGCAGTACTTC CASSYIETHLAGVTYEQYF TRBV6-2/TRBV6-3 TRBD2 TRBJ2-7 -
TGTGCCAGCTCACCTGGGACACTCAAGGGCAATGAGCAGTTCTTC CASSPGTLKGNEQFF TRBV18 - TRBJ2-1 few
TGCAGTGCTAGATCCACGCTTTTAGGCAGGCCGACCTACGAGCAGTACTTC CSARSTLLGRPTYEQYF TRBV20-1 - TRBJ2-7 -
TGTGCCAGCAGCTTAGGCAGGCATCTAGCCAAAAACATTCAGTACTTC CASSLGRHLAKNIQYF TRBV13 - TRBJ2-4 many
TGCGCCAGCAGCCAAGAAAGGCAGGGGGAAAACACTGAAGCTTTCTTT CASSQERQGENTEAFF TRBV4-3 TRBD1 TRBJ1-1 many
TGTGCCAGCGCGGGGGAACCAGGGCTGTCCTACGAGCAGTACTTC CASAGEPGLSYEQYF TRBV7-2 TRBD2 TRBJ2-7 -
TGCGCCAGCGGCCAAGGGTCCGGAGGGGCAGCCAAAAACATTCAGTACTTC CASGQGSGGAAKNIQYF TRBV4-1 - TRBJ2-4 -
TGTGCCAGCACCCCGGGACCAGGAATGAACACTGAAGCTTTCTTT CASTPGPGMNTEAFF TRBV3-1 - TRBJ1-1 many
TGTGCCAGCAGCTGGGCAGCTAGCAATCATGAGCAGTTCTTC CASSWAASNHEQFF TRBV7-9 - TRBJ2-1 few
TGCAGTGCTCCCAGACAGGAATGGGACACTGAAGCTTTCTTT CSAPRQEWDTEAFF TRBV20-1 - TRBJ1-1 many
TGTGCCAGCAGCTCGTTACAGGGGGCAATAGAAGCTTTCTTT CASSSLQGAIEAFF TRBV11-2 TRBD1 TRBJ1-1 -
TGTGCCAGCAGTTACTCGATTGGGACTGGAAACACCATATATTTT CASSYSIGTGNTIYF TRBV6-5 - TRBJ1-3 -
TGTGCCAGCAGGCCGACGCCGAGCTCCTACAATGAGCAGTTCTTC CASRPTPSSYNEQFF TRBV27 - TRBJ2-1 -
TGTGCCTGGAGCCTCCAGGGGACCGAGATCATCTACGAGCAGTACTTC CAWSLQGTEIIYEQYF TRBV30 - TRBJ2-7 many
TGCGCCAGCAGCCAAGTTGGCGGGGGGTCCTACGAGCAGTACTTC CASSQVGGGSYEQYF TRBV4-3 TRBD2 TRBJ2-7 few
TGTGCCAGCAGCAACTTTGAGAATCAGCGCCAGCATTTT CASSNFENQRQHF TRBV7-6 - TRBJ1-5 -
TGCGCCAGCAGCCAAGATCCCCAGGATAACTACGTTGAGACCCAGTACTTC CASSQDPQDNYVETQYF TRBV4-1 - TRBJ2-5 many
TGTGCCAGTAGTACCACCCGCGGTAGTGAAGCTTTCTTT CASSTTRGSEAFF TRBV19 - TRBJ1-1 many
TGTGCCAGCAGCTGGGACAGGGGGGAGACCACAGATACGCAGTATTTT CASSWDRGETTDTQYF TRBV13 TRBD1 TRBJ2-3 many
TGCGCCAGCAGCCAAGGACTAGCGCGAGACAATGAGCAGTTCTTC CASSQGLARDNEQFF TRBV4-1 TRBD2 TRBJ2-1 many
TGTGCCAGCAGTTTGAGCGGCGGGAGTGGCACTGAAGCTTTCTTT CASSLSGGSGTEAFF TRBV27 - TRBJ1-1 -
TGTGCCAGTAGTATAGATTTGGATCAGCCCCAGCATTTT CASSIDLDQPQHF TRBV19 - TRBJ1-5 -
TGTGCCAGCAGCCAGGCGGGACAGGGAGGCACTGGAGCTTTCTTT CASSQAGQGGTGAFF TRBV16 TRBD1 TRBJ1-1 -
TGCAGTGCTAGAGATTTACAGGGGTACAATGAGCAGTACTTC CSARDLQGYNEQYF TRBV20-1 TRBD1 TRBJ2-7 -
TGTGCCAGCAGCGTAGCAAAATCCGGAGATAATGAAAGACTGTTTTTT CASSVAKSGDNERLFF TRBV9 - TRBJ1-4 -
TGTGCTAGTGGTTTGGTACCCGGGGGGTTTGAAAAACTGTTTTTT CASGLVPGGFEKLFF TRBV12-5 - TRBJ1-4 few
TGCAGCGGTACCGGGACTGAACCATTCTCTAGCACAGATACGCAGTATTTT CSGTGTEPFSSTDTQYF TRBV29-1 - TRBJ2-3 many
TGTGCCAGCCAGCAAGGGAGGAACACCATATATTTT CASQQGRNTIYF TRBV2 - TRBJ1-3 -
TGTGCCAGCAGTTTAGATTGGTCTAGCGGGACCTACGAGCAGTACTTC CASSLDWSSGTYEQYF TRBV27 TRBD2 TRBJ2-7 few
TGTGCCAGCAGGCTAGGACAGGTAACAGATACGCAGTATTTT CASRLGQVTDTQYF TRBV7-9 TRBD1 TRBJ2-3 -
TGTGCCAGTAGTTGGAATATGAACACTGAAGCTTCCTTT CASSWNMNTEASF TRBV19 - TRBJ1-1 -
TGTGCCAGCACCCTCTCGGGGCTCGTCACAGATACGCAGTATTTT CASTLSGLVTDTQYF TRBV7-2 - TRBJ2-3 many